This T cell receptor beta chain was retrieved from a study of graft-versus-host responses after intestinal transplantation. About the study: As for transplant type, recipients had multivisceral, liver-intestinal, or isolated intestinal grafts.

Remarks on this clone: Antigen specificity is unknown.

Using immunoSEQ multiplex PCR, the repertoire was profiled, and TCRdb retains in-frame clones only, with some absent. Among about 88,000 clones listed, roughly 88% were seen once. Deletions cut 1 base from V and 5 bases from J, with 8 bases between. The CDR3 length is 13 residues. Germline values: CDR1 MGHRA, CDR2 YSYEKL. This receptor was obtained from a human donor who received an intestinal transplant. The J gene is TRBJ1-2, the V gene TRBV4-1; possibly TRBD1 for D (6 bases). The specimen was unstimulated CD4+ T cells sorted from spleen or lymph node cells, collected before intestinal transplant. CDR3 sequence: CASSQGTAYGYTF. CDR3 DNA: TGCGCCAGCAGCCAAGGGACAGCTTATGGCTACACCTTC.